This T cell receptor beta chain is from a study of shared clonotypes between healthy human individuals. Germline V lookup: CDR1 SEHNR, CDR2 FQNEAQ (reference sequence). Between the trimmed V and J ends, which lost 1 base and 0 bases, there was a span of 9 bases. CDR3 length: 15 residues. Naive-designated CD8 cells lacked CD45RO, were positively enriched for CCR7, and omitted terminally differentiated effector memory CD45RA+ cells. General study findings and limits: Clonotype sharing among donors was expected to depend on sequencing depth.

Profiled with immunoSEQ multiplex PCR; TCRdb holds only in-frame clones, not every one. The sample lists fewer than 850,000 clones, roughly 96% occurring once. Concerning this clone itself: The antigen is not known.

The chain employs TRBV7-9 and TRBJ1-1; D may be TRBD1 (5 bases). This clonotype was obtained from a man aged 25 to 40 in good health. Sequencing was performed on naive CD8+ T cells sorted from blood. DNA for the CDR3: TGTGCCAGCAGCTTAGGAACAGGAGTGAACACTGAAGCTTTCTTT. It encodes CASSLGTGVNTEAFF.